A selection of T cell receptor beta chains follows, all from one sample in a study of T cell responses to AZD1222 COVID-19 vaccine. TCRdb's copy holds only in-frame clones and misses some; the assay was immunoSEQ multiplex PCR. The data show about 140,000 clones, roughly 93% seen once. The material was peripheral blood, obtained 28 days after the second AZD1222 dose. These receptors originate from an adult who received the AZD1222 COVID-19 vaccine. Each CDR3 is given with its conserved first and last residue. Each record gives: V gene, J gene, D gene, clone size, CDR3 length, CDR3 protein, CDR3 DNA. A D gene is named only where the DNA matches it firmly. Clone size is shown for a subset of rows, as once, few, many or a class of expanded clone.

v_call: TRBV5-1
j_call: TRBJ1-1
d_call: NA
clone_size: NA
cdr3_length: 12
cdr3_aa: CASQGEGAEAFF
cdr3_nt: TGCGCCAGTCAGGGTGAGGGGGCTGAAGCTTTCTTT

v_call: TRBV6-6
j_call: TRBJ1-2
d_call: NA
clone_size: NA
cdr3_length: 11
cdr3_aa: CASSLGGGYTF
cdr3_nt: TGTGCCAGCAGTCTAGGGGGTGGCTACACCTTC

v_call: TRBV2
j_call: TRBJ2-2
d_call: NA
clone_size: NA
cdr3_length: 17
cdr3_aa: CASTPKRGTGDTGELFF
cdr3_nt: TGTGCCAGCACCCCTAAAAGGGGGACCGGCGACACCGGGGAGCTGTTTTTT

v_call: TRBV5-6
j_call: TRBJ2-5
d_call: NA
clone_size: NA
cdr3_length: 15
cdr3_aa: CASSVEGRPQETQYF
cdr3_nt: TGTGCCAGCAGCGTAGAGGGACGGCCCCAAGAGACCCAGTACTTC

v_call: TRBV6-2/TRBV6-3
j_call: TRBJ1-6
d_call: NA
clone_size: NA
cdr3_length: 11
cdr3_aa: CASGPNSPLHF
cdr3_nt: TGTGCCAGCGGCCCGAATTCACCCCTCCACTTT

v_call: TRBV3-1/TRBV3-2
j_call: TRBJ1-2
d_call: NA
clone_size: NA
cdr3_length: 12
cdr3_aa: CASSQDLEGYTF
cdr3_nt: TGTGCCAGCAGCCAAGATCTAGAGGGCTACACCTTC

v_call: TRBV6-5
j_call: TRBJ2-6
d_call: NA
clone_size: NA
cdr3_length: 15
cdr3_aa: CASTPGWSGANVLTF
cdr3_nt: TGTGCCAGCACCCCTGGGTGGTCTGGGGCCAACGTCCTGACTTTC

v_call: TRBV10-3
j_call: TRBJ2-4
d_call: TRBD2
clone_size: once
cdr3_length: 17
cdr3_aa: CAISERTSGVAKNIQYF
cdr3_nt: TGTGCCATCAGTGAGAGGACTAGCGGGGTAGCCAAAAACATTCAGTACTTC

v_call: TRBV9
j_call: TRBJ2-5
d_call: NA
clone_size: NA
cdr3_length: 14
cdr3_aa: CASSVGTSQETQYF
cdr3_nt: TGTGCCAGCAGCGTAGGGACCAGCCAAGAGACCCAGTACTTC

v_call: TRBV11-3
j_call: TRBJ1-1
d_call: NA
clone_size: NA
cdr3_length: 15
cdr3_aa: CASSQQEGKNTEAFF
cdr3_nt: TGTGCCAGCAGCCAGCAGGAAGGGAAAAACACTGAAGCTTTCTTT

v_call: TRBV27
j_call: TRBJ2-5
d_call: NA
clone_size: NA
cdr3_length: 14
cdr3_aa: CASSLGGATGTQYF
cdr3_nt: TGTGCCAGCAGTTTGGGGGGGGCCACGGGGACCCAGTACTTC

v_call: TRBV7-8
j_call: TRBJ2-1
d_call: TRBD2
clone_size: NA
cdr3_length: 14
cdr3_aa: CASSLRTSGGYTFF
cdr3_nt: TGTGCCAGCAGCCTACGGACTAGCGGGGGGTATACGTTCTTC

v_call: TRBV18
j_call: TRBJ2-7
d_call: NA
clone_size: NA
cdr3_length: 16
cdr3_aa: CASSLKTPATRYEQYF
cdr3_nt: TGTGCCAGCTCACTAAAGACCCCCGCCACTCGTTACGAGCAGTACTTC

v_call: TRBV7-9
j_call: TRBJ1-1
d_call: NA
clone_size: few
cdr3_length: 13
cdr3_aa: CASTLGGRTEAFF
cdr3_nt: TGTGCCAGCACCCTAGGCGGAAGGACTGAAGCTTTCTTT

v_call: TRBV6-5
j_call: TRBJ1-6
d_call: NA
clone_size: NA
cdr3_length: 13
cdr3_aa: CASRGFLTSPLHF
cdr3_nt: TGTGCCAGCCGGGGGTTCCTCACCTCACCCCTCCACTTT

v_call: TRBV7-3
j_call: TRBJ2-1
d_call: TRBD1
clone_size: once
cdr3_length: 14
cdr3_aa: CASSLGQGGNEQFF
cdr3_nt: TGTGCCAGCAGCTTGGGACAGGGTGGTAATGAGCAGTTCTTC

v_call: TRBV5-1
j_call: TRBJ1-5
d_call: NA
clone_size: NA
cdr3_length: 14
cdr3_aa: CASSPDTLNQPQHF
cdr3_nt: TGCGCCAGCAGCCCCGACACCCTCAATCAGCCCCAGCATTTT

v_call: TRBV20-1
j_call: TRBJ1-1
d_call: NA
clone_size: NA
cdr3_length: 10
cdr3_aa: CSAGRTEAFF
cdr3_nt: TGCAGTGCAGGGCGGACTGAAGCTTTCTTT

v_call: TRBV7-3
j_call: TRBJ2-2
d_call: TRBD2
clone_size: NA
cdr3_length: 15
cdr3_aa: CASSSGTRTAGELFF
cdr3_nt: TGTGCCAGCAGCTCCGGGACTAGAACTGCCGGGGAGCTGTTTTTT

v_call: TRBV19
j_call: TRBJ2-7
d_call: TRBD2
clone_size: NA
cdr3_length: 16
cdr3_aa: CASSVGLAGRGYEQYF
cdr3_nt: TGTGCCAGTAGTGTCGGACTAGCGGGGCGAGGCTACGAGCAGTACTTC

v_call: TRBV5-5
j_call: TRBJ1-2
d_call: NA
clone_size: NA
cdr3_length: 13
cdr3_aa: CASRMAGLNGYTF
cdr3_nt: TGTGCCAGCAGAATGGCCGGGCTGAATGGCTACACCTTC

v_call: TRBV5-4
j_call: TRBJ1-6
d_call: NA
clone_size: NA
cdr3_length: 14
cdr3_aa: CASSQDTYNSPLHF
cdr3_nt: TGTGCCAGCAGCCAGGACACGTATAATTCACCCCTCCACTTT

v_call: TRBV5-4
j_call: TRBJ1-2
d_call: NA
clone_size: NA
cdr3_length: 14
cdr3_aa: CASSLLMSGNGYTF
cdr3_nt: TGTGCCAGCAGCTTGTTGATGTCGGGGAATGGCTACACCTTC

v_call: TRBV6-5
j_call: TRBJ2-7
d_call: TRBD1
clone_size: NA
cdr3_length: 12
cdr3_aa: CASRGTAHEQYF
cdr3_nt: TGTGCCAGCAGGGGGACAGCCCACGAGCAGTACTTC

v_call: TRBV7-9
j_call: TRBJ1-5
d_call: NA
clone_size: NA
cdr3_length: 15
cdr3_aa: CASSLGRYSNQPQHF
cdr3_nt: TGTGCCAGCAGCCTCGGACGGTATAGCAATCAGCCCCAGCATTTT

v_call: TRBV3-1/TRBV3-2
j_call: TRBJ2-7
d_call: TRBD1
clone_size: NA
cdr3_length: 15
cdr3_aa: CASTARDRGNYEQYF
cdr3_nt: TGTGCCAGCACCGCCAGGGACAGGGGGAACTACGAGCAGTACTTC

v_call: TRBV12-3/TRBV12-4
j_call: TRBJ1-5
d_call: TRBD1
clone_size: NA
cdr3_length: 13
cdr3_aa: CASRSTGEQPQHF
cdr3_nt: TGTGCCAGCAGATCGACAGGGGAACAGCCCCAGCATTTT

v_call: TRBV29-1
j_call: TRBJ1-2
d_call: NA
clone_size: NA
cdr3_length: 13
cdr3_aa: CSVARDRNYGYTF
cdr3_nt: TGCAGCGTTGCTCGGGACCGTAACTATGGCTACACCTTC

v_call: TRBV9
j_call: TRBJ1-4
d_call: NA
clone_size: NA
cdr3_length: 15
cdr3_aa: CASSVDRGTNEKLFF
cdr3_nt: TGTGCCAGCAGCGTAGACCGGGGGACAAATGAAAAACTGTTTTTT

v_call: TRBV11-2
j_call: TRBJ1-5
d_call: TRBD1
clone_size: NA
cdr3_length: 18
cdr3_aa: CASSLSGQGAWVNQPQHF
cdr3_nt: TGTGCCAGCAGCTTATCAGGACAGGGGGCTTGGGTTAATCAGCCCCAGCATTTT

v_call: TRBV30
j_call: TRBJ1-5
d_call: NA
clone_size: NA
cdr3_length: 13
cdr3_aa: CAWSPARDQPQHF
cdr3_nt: TGTGCCTGGAGTCCGGCGCGAGATCAGCCCCAGCATTTT

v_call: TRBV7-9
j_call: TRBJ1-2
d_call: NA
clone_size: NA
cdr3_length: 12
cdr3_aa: CASSEGDYGYTF
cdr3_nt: TGTGCCAGCTCCGAGGGGGACTATGGCTACACCTTC

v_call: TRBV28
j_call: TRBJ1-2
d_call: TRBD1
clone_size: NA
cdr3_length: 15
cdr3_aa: CASRKTGGVNYGYTF
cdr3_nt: TGTGCCAGCAGAAAGACAGGGGGGGTTAACTATGGCTACACCTTC

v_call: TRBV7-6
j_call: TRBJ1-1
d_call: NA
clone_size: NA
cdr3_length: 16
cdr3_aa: CASSSHTQAWNTEAFF
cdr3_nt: TGTGCCAGCAGCTCCCACACACAGGCCTGGAACACTGAAGCTTTCTTT

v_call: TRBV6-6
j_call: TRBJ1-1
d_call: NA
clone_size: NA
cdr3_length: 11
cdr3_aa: CASSSPGKAFF
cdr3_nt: TGTGCCAGCAGCTCCCCTGGGAAAGCTTTCTTT

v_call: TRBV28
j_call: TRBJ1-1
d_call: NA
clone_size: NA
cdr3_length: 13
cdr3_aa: CASSFIRNTEAFF
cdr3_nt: TGTGCCAGCAGTTTCATCAGGAACACTGAAGCTTTCTTT

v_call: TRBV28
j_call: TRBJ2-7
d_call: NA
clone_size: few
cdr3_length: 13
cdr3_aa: CASSQPNGYEQYF
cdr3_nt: TGTGCCAGCAGTCAACCAAACGGCTACGAGCAGTACTTC

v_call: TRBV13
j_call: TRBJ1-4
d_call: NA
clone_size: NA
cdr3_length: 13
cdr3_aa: CASSLTIEEKLFF
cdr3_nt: TGTGCCAGCAGCTTGACGATAGAGGAAAAACTGTTTTTT

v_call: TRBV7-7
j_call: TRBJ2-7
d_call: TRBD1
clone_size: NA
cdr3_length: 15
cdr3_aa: CASSLGTGQNYEQYF
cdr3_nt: TGTGCTAGCAGCTTAGGAACGGGACAGAACTACGAGCAGTACTTC

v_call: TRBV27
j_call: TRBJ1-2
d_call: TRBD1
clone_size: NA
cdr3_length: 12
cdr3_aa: CASSRTGRGYTF
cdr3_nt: TGTGCCAGCAGCAGGACAGGGCGTGGCTACACCTTC